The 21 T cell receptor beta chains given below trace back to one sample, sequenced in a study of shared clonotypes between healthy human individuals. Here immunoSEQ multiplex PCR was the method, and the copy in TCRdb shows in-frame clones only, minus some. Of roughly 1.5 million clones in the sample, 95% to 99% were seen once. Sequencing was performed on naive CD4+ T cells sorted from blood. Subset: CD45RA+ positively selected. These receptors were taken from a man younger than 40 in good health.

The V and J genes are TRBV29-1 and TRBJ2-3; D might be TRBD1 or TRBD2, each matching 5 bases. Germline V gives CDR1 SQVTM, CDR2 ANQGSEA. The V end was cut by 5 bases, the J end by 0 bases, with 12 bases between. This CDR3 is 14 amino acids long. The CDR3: CSVSRDLSTDTQYF. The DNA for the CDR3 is TGCAGCGTTAGTAGGGACCTAAGCACAGATACGCAGTATTTT.

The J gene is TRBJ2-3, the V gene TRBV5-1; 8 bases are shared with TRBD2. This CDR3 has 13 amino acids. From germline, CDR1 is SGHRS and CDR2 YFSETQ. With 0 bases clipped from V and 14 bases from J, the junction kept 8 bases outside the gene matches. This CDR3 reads CASSLDSGLGLYF. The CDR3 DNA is TGCGCCAGCAGCTTGGATTCGGGACTAGGGCTGTATTTT.

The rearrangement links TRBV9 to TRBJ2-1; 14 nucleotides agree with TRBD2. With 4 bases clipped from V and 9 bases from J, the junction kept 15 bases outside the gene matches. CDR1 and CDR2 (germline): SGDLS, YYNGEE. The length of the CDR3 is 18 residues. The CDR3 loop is CASSLQGLAGVGGREQFF. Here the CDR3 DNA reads TGTGCCAGCAGCTTACAGGGACTAGCGGGAGTCGGCGGTCGTGAGCAGTTCTTC.

The CDR3 DNA reads TGTGCCAGCTCACGGGACAGGGACTCCTACGAGCAGTACTTC. It is translated as CASSRDRDSYEQYF. The gene calls are TRBV18 and TRBJ2-7; TRBD1 matches 9 bases. The length of the CDR3 is 14 residues. Trimming took 4 bases from V and 0 from J; bases not matched to a gene: 1. Germline-derived CDR1 and CDR2 are KGHSH and LQKENI.

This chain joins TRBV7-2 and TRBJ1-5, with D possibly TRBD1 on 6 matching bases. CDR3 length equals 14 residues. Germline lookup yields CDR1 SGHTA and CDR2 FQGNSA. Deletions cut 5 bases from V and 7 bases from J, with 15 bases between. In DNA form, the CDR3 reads TGTGCCAGCAGCCTTCGACAGGCCGGCCAGCCCCAGCATTTT. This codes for CASSLRQAGQPQHF. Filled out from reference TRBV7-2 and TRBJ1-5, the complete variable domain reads GAGVSQSPSNKVTEKGKDVELRCDPISGHTALYWYRQSLGQGLEFLIYFQGNSAPDKSGLPSDRFSAERTGGSVSTLTIQRTQQEDSAVYLCASSLRQAGQPQHFGDGTRLSIL.

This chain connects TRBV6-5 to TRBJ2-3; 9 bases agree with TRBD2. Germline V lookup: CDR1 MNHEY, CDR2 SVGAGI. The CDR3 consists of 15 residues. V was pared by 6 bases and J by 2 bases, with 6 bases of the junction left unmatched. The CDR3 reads CASSTPGLATDTQYF. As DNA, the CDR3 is TGTGCCAGCAGCACACCGGGACTAGCCACAGATACGCAGTATTTT.

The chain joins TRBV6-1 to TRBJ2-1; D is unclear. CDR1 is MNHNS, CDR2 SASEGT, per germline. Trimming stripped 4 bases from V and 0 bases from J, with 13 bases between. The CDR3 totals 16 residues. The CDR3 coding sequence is TGTGCCAGCAGTGTCATCGGGCTAGGCTCCTACAATGAGCAGTTCTTC. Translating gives CASSVIGLGSYNEQFF.

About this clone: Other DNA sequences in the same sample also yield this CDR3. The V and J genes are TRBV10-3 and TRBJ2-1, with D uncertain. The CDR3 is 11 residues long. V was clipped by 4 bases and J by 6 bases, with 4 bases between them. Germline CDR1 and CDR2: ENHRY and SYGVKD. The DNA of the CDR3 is TGTGCCATCAGTGCAAGCAATGAGCAGTTCTTC. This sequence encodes CAISASNEQFF.

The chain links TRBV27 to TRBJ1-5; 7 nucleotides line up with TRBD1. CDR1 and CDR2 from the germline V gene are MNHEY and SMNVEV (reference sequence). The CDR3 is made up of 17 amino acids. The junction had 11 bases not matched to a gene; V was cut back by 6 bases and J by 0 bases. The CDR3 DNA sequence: TGTGCCAGCAGCATGGACAGGCGGTTGGATAGCAATCAGCCCCAGCATTTT. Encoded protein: CASSMDRRLDSNQPQHF.

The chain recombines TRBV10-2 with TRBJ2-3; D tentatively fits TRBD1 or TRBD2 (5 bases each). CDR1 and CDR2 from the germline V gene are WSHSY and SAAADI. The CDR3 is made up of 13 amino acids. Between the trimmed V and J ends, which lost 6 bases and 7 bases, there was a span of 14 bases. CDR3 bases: TGCGCCAGCAGGGCTGGGGGATTAAATACGCAGTATTTT. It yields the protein CASRAGGLNTQYF.

The CDR3 DNA reads as TGTGCCAGCAGTCTGCCTAGCGGGAGCGGCGAGCAGTACTTC. This codes for CASSLPSGSGEQYF. This rearrangement joins TRBV27 to TRBJ2-7, with 10 bases lining up with TRBD2. The V and J ends lost 5 bases and 6 bases, in that order; junction bases with no gene match: 7. The CDR3 totals 14 residues. Germline values: CDR1 MNHEY, CDR2 SMNVEV (reference sequence).

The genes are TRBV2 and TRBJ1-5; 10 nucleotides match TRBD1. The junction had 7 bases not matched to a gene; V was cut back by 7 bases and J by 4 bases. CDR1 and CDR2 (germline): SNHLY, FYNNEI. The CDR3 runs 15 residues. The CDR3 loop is CASKSTGGANQPQHF. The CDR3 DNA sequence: TGTGCCAGCAAATCGACAGGGGGCGCAAATCAGCCCCAGCATTTT.

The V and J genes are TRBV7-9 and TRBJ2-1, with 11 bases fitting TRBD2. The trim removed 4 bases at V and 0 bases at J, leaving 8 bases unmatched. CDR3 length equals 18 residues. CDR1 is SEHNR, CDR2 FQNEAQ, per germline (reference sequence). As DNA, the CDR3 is TGTGCCAGCAGCTCCAGGATACTAGCGGGGGTCTCCTACAATGAGCAGTTCTTC. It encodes CASSSRILAGVSYNEQFF.

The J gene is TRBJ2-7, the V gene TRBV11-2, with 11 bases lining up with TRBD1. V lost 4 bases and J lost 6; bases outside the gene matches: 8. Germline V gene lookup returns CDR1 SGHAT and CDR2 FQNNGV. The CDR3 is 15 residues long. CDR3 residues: CASSSRTGGLSEQYF. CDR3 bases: TGTGCCAGCAGCTCACGGACAGGGGGCCTCTCCGAGCAGTACTTC.

CDR3 bases: TGTGCCAGCAGCGTAGGAGACACTAATCAGCCCCAGCATTTT. It codes for CASSVGDTNQPQHF. V gene TRBV9 combines with J gene TRBJ1-5, with no clear D. The CDR3 runs to 14 residues. The V and J ends lost 0 bases and 4 bases respectively, with 8 bases between them. The germline CDR1 and CDR2 sequences are SGDLS and YYNGEE.

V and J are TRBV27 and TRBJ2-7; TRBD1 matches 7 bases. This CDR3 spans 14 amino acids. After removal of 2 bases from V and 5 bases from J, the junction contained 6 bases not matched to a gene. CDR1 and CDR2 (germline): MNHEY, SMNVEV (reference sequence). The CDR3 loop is CASSLRGTVHEQYF. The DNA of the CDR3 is TGTGCCAGCAGTTTAAGGGGGACAGTCCACGAGCAGTACTTC.

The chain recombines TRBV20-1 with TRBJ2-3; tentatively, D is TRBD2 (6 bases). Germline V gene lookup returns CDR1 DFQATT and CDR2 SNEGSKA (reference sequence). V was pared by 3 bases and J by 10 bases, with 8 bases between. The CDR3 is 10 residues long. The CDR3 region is CSASGSAQYF. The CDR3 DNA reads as TGCAGTGCTAGCGGGAGCGCGCAGTATTTT.

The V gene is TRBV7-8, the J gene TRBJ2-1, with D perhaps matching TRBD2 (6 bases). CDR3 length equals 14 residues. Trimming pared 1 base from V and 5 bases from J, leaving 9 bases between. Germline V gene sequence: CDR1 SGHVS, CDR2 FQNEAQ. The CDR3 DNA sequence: TGTGCCAGCAGCTTAGAGCGGGCCAACAATGAGCAGTTCTTC. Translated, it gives CASSLERANNEQFF.

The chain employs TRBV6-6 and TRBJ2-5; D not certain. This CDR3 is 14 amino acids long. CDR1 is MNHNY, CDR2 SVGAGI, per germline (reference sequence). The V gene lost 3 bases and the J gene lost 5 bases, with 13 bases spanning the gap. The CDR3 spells CASSYHDFSETQYF. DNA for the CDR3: TGTGCCAGCAGTTATCATGACTTCAGCGAGACCCAGTACTTC.

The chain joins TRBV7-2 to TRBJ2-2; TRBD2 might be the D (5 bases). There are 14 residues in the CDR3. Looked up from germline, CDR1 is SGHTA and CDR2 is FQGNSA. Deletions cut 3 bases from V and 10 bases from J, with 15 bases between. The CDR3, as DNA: TGTGCCAGCAGCTTCCAACGCAGGACTGCGGAGCTGTTTTTT. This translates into CASSFQRRTAELFF. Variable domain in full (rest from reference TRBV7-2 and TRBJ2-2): GAGVSQSPSNKVTEKGKDVELRCDPISGHTALYWYRQSLGQGLEFLIYFQGNSAPDKSGLPSDRFSAERTGGSVSTLTIQRTQQEDSAVYLCASSFQRRTAELFFGEGSRLTVL.

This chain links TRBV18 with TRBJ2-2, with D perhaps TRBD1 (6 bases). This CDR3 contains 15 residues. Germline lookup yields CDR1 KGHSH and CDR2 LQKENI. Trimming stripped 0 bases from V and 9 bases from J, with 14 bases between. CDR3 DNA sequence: TGTGCCAGCTCACCACCGACAGGAGATAACCGGGAGCTGTTTTTT. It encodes CASSPPTGDNRELFF.